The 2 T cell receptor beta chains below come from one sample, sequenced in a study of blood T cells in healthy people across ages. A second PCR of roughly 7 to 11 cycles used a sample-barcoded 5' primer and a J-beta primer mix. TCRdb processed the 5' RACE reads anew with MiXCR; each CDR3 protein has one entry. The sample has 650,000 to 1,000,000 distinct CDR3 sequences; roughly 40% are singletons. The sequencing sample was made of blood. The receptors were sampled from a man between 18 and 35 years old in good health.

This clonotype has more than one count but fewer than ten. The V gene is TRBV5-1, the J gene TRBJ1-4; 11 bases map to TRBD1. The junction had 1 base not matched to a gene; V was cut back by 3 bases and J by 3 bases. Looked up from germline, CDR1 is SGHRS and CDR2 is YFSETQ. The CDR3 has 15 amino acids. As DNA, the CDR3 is TGCGCCAGCAGCTCGGGACAGGGGGCTAATGAAAAACTGTTTTTT. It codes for CASSSGQGANEKLFF. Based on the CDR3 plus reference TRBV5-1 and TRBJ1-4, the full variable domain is KAGVTQTPRYLIKTRGQQVTLSCSPISGHRSVSWYQQTPGQGLQFLFEYFSETQRNKGNFPGRFSGRQFSNSRSEMNVSTLELGDSALYLCASSSGQGANEKLFFGSGTQLSVL.

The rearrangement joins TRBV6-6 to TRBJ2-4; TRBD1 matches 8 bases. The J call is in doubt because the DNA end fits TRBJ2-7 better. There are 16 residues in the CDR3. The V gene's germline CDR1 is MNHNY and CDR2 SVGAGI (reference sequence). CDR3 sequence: CASNAQGAPLTYEQYF. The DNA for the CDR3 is TGTGCCAGCAACGCCCAGGGGGCCCCATTAACCTACGAGCAGTACTTC.